The entry below describes one T cell receptor beta chain. Its matching antigen is unknown. This sample is part of a study of T cell responses to AZD1222 COVID-19 vaccine. Notes on the study in general: Unmutated regions of variants are reportedly targeted by nearly half of spike-specific TCRs.

CDR3 size: 13 residues. V was cut by 2 bases and J by 2 bases, with 5 bases left in between. The germline V gene has CDR1 LGHDT and CDR2 YNNKEL (reference sequence). The protocol was immunoSEQ multiplex PCR, while the TCRdb copy is restricted to in-frame clones and leaves out a portion. This sample has 95,000 to 110,000 clones, with roughly 88% found just once. This receptor was taken from an adult in good health. The chain is built from TRBV3-1 (or the pseudogene TRBV3-2) and TRBJ2-3; no reliable D call. The source material was peripheral blood, sampled on day 0 of AZD1222 vaccination. This chain's CDR3 is CASSQPPTDTQYF. CDR3 bases: TGTGCCAGCAGCCAACCCCCCACAGATACGCAGTATTTT.